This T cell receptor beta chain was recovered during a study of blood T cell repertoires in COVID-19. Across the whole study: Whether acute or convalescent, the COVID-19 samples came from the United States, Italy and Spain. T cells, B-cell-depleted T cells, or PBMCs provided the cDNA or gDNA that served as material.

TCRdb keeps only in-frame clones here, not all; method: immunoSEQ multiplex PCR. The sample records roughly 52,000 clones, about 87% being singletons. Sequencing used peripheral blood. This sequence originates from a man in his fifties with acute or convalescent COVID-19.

The CDR3 sequence: CAIRIGESTEAFF. The CDR3 nucleotides are TGTGCCATCAGAATCGGGGAGAGTACTGAAGCTTTCTTT. The chain recombines TRBV10-3 with TRBJ1-1; D is unclear. The CDR3 spans 13 residues. V shed 6 bases and J shed 5 bases, with 13 bases lying between them. The germline CDR1 and CDR2 sequences are ENHRY and SYGVKD.